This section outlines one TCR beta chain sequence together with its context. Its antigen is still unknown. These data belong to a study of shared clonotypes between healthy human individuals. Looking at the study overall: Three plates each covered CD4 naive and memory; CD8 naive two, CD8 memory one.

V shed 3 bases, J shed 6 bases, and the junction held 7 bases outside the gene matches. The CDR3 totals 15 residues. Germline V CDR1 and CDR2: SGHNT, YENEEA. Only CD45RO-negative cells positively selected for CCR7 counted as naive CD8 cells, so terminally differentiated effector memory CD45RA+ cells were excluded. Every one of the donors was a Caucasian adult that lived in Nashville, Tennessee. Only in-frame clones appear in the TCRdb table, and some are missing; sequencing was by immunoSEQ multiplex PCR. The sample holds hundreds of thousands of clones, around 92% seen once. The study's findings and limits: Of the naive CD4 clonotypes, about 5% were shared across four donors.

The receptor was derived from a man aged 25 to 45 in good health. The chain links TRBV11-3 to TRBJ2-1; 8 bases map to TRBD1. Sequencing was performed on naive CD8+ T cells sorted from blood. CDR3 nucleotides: TGTGCCAGCAGCTTCCCGGGACAGGACTTCAATGAGCAGTTCTTC. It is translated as CASSFPGQDFNEQFF. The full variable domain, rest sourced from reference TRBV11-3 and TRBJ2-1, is EAGVVQSPRYKIIEKKQPVAFWCNPISGHNTLYWYLQNLGQGPELLIRYENEEAVDDSQLPKDRFSAERLKGVDSTLKIQPAELGDSAVYLCASSFPGQDFNEQFFGPGTRLTVL.